This T cell receptor beta chain comes out of a study of T cells after yellow fever vaccination. About the study: Those fractions that held only low numbers of cells were prepared using the SMART-Seq v4 Ultra Low Input RNA kit. Study observations and caveats: Detected again after the booster were most primary-vaccination clones, at about 96% CD4 and approximately 85% CD8.

Germline CDR1 is SGHTS and CDR2 is YDEGEE. The CDR3 has 15 amino acids. J was trimmed by 16 bases and V by 0 bases; bases with no gene match: 10. The sample holds a few counts of this clonotype. The antigen is undetermined. TCRdb used MiXCR to reprocess the 5' RACE reads, holding one entry per CDR3 protein. The table lists just under 600,000 distinct CDR3 sequences, approximately 13% of them singletons. This receptor was taken from a man aged 30 to 39 who received the YFV17D yellow fever vaccine. This chain joins TRBV5-8 and TRBJ2-1; 13 positions match TRBD2. The specimen comprised PBMCs, sampled on the day of the yellow fever booster vaccination. The CDR3 here is CASSLAETSGRPRFF. The CDR3 DNA reads TGTGCCAGCAGCTTGGCCGAGACTAGCGGGAGGCCCCGCTTCTTC.